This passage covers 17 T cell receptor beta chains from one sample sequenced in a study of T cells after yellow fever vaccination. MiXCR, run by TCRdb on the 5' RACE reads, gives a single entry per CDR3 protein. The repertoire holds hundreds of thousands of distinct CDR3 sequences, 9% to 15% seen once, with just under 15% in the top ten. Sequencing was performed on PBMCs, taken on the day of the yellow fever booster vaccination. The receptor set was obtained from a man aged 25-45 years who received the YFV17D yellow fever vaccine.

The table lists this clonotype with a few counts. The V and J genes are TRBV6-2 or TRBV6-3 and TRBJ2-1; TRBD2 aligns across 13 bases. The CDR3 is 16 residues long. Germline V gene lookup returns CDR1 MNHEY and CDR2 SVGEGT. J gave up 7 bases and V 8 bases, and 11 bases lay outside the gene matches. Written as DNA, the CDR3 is TGTGCCAGCCAAATCCGGACTAGCGGGAGTACGAATGAGCAGTTCTTC. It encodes CASQIRTSGSTNEQFF.

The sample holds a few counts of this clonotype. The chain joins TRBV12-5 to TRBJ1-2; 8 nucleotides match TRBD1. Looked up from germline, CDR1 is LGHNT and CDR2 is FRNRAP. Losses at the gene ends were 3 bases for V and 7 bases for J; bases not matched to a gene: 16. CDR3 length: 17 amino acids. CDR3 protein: CASGFYQLGQGASGYTF. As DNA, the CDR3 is TGTGCTAGTGGTTTCTATCAACTGGGGCAGGGGGCATCTGGCTACACCTTC.

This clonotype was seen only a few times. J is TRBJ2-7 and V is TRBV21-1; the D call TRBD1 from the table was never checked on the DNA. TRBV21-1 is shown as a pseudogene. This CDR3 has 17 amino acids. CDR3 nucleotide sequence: TGTGCCAGCAGCCAACCACGCCGGTTGGACAGGGTAGAGGAGCAGTACTTC. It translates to CASSQPRRLDRVEEQYF.

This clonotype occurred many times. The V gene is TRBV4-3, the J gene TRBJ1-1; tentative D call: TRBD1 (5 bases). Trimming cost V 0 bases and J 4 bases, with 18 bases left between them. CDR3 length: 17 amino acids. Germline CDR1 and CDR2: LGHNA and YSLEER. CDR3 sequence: CASSQDRRGTSGTEAFF. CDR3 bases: TGCGCCAGCAGCCAAGATCGGAGGGGCACGAGTGGCACTGAAGCTTTCTTT.

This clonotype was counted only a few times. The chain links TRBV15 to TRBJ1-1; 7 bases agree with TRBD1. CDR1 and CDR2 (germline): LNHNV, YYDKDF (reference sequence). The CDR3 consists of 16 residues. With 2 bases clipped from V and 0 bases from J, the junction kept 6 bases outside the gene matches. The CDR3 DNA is TGTGCCACCAGCAGATCAGGGGGACGGATGAACACTGAAGCTTTCTTT. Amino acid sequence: CATSRSGGRMNTEAFF.

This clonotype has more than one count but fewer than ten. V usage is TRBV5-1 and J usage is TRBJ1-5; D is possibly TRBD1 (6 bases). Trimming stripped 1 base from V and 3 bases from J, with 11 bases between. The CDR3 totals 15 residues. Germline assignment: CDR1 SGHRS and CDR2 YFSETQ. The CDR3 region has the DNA TGCGCCAGCAGCTTGTGGGGGGGCCCCAATCAGCCCCAGCATTTT. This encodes CASSLWGGPNQPQHF.

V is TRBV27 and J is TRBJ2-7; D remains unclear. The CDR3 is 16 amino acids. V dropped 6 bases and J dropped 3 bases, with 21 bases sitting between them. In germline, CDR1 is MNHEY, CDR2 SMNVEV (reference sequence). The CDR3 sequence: CASRSPFIARSYEQYF. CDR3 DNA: TGTGCCAGCAGGTCCCCTTTCATCGCTAGGAGCTACGAGCAGTACTTC.

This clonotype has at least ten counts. DNA of the CDR3: TGTGCCAGCAGTCGCGGGATGAACACCGGGGAGCTGTTTTTT. Its protein is CASSRGMNTGELFF. This rearrangement joins TRBV12-3 or TRBV12-4 to TRBJ2-2; a weak D match, TRBD2 (6 bases). V was cut by 5 bases and J by 1 base, with 8 bases left in between. The CDR3 is 14 residues long.

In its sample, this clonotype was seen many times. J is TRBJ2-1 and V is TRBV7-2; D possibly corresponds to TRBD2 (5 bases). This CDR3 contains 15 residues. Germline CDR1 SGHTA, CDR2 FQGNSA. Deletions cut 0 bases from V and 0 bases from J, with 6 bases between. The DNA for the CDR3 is TGTGCCAGCAGCTTAGCGAGGGACTCCTACAATGAGCAGTTCTTC. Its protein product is CASSLARDSYNEQFF. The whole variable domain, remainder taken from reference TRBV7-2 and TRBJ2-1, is GAGVSQSPSNKVTEKGKDVELRCDPISGHTALYWYRQSLGQGLEFLIYFQGNSAPDKSGLPSDRFSAERTGGSVSTLTIQRTQQEDSAVYLCASSLARDSYNEQFFGPGTRLTVL.

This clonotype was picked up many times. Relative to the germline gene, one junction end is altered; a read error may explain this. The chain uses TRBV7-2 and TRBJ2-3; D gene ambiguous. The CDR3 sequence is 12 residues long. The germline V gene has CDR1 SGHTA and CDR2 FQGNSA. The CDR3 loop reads CASSLETPNPVF. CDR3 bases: TGTGCCAGCAGCTTAGAAACGCCCAACCCCGTTTTT.

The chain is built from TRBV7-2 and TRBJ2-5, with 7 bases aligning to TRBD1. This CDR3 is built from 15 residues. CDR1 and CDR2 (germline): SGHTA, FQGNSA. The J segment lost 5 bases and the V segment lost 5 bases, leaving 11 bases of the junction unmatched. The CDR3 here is CASSAGGRTGETQYF. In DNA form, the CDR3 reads TGTGCCAGCAGCGCAGGGGGACGCACCGGGGAGACCCAGTACTTC.

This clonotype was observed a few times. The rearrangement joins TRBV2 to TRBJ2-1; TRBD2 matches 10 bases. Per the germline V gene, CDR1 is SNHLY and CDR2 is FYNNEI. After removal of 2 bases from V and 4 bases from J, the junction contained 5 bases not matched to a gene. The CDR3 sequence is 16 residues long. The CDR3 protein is CASSESLAGVYNEQFF. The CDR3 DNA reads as TGTGCCAGCAGTGAATCCCTAGCGGGGGTATACAATGAGCAGTTCTTC.

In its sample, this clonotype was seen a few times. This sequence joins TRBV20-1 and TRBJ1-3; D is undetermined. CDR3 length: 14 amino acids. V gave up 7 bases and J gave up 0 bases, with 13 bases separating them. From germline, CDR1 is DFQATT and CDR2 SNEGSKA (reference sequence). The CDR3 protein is CSVRRSFSGNTIYF. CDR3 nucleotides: TGCAGTGTTCGTCGGTCATTCTCTGGAAACACCATATATTTT.

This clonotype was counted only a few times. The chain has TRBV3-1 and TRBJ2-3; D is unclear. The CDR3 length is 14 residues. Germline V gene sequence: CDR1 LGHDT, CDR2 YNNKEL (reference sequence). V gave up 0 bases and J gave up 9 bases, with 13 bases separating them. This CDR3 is CASSQDLKVLTQYF. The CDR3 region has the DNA TGTGCCAGCAGCCAAGATCTGAAGGTACTGACGCAGTATTTT.

The CDR3 DNA sequence: TGCGCCAGCAGTCATCACCCGGGACAGGGTTCGTACGAGCAGTACTTC. The encoded protein is CASSHHPGQGSYEQYF. This chain uses TRBV23-1 with TRBJ2-7, with 9 bases fitting TRBD1. TRBV23-1 is labeled an ORF, and its function is uncertain. The CDR3 extends over 16 amino acids. V shed 3 bases and J 4 bases; nucleotides not matched to a gene: 10.

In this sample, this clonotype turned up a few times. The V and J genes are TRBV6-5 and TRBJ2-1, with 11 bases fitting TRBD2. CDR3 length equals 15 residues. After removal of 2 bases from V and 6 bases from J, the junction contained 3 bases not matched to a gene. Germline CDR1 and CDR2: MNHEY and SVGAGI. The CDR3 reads CASSYLTSGANEQFF. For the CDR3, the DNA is TGTGCCAGCAGTTACCTGACTAGCGGGGCCAATGAGCAGTTCTTC.

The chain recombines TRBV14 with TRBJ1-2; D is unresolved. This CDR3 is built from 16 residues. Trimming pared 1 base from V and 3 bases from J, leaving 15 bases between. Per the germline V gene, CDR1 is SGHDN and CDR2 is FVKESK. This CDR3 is CASSQVGIREDYGYTF. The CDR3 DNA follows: TGTGCCAGCAGCCAAGTAGGGATTCGAGAAGACTATGGCTACACCTTC. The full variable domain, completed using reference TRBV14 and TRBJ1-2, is EAGVTQFPSHSVIEKGQTVTLRCDPISGHDNLYWYRRVMGKEIKFLLHFVKESKQDESGMPNNRFLAERTGGTYSTLKVQPAELEDSGVYFCASSQVGIREDYGYTFGSGTRLTVV.